A selection of T cell receptor beta chains follows, all from one sample in a study of beta chain features in type 1 diabetes. The method was immunoSEQ multiplex PCR; TCRdb's version includes in-frame clones alone and lacks a portion of them. The sample lists under 300,000 clones; roughly a tenth were seen once. The sequencing sample was made of naive CD4+ T cells from blood. These receptors all come from a man in his thirties or forties with type 1 diabetes. CDR3s include the opening cysteine and the closing phenylalanine or tryptophan. A D gene is named only where the DNA matches it firmly. Size is omitted from some rows. Given values are once, few, many or a class for expanded clones.

j_call	v_call	clone_size	d_call	cdr3_aa	cdr3_nt
TRBJ2-3	TRBV9	few	TRBD2	CASSVSGGVPDTQYF	TGTGCCAGCAGCGTGAGCGGGGGGGTTCCAGATACGCAGTATTTT
TRBJ1-6	TRBV11-2	few	-	CASSLLQENSPLHF	TGTGCCAGCAGCTTATTACAGGAAAATTCACCCCTCCACTTT
TRBJ2-1	TRBV4-3	-	-	CASSLYASGDEQFF	TGCGCCAGCAGCCTTTACGCGTCAGGGGATGAGCAGTTCTTC
TRBJ2-5	TRBV4-1	-	TRBD1	CASRLQGEETQYF	TGCGCCAGCAGACTCCAGGGGGAAGAGACCCAGTACTTC
TRBJ1-5	TRBV19	few	-	CASSITGRDQPQHF	TGTGCCAGTAGTATTACTGGGAGAGATCAGCCCCAGCATTTT
TRBJ1-1	TRBV5-1	few	-	CASSLDGFTEAFF	TGCGCCAGCAGCTTGGATGGCTTCACTGAAGCTTTCTTT
TRBJ2-2	TRBV2	few	TRBD1	CARAGTGGSGELFF	TGTGCCAGAGCCGGGACAGGGGGTTCCGGGGAGCTGTTTTTT
TRBJ1-2	TRBV29-1	-	-	CSESDGYTF	TGCAGCGAATCTGATGGCTACACCTTC
TRBJ1-2	TRBV19	-	-	CASSTSGVGYTF	TGTGCCAGTAGTACCTCCGGGGTCGGCTACACCTTC
TRBJ2-6	TRBV9	-	TRBD1	CASSVGDSRVSASGANVLTF	TGTGCCAGCAGCGTAGGGGACAGTAGGGTGTCTGCGTCTGGGGCCAACGTCCTGACTTTC
TRBJ2-3	TRBV7-9	-	TRBD2	CASSPAGGRVGTQYF	TGTGCCAGCAGCCCCGCGGGGGGGCGCGTTGGTACGCAGTATTTT
TRBJ2-1	TRBV18	-	-	CASSPNQETNEQFF	TGTGCCAGCTCACCAAACCAGGAAACCAATGAGCAGTTCTTC
TRBJ2-1	TRBV14	few	TRBD2	CASTTSGGSNEQFF	TGTGCCAGCACGACTAGCGGGGGTAGCAATGAGCAGTTCTTC
TRBJ1-2	TRBV11-1	-	-	CASSPGGTRGYGYTF	TGTGCCAGCAGCCCGGGAGGGACCAGGGGCTATGGCTACACCTTC
TRBJ1-5	TRBV19	-	-	CASSIGLNNQPQHF	TGTGCCAGTAGTATCGGACTGAATAATCAGCCCCAGCATTTT
TRBJ1-1	TRBV11-1	few	-	CASSLDRPKEAFF	TGTGCCAGCAGCCTCGACAGGCCGAAGGAAGCTTTCTTT
TRBJ2-6	TRBV14	-	-	CASSRIGVSSGANVLTF	TGTGCCAGCAGCCGTATAGGGGTGAGCTCTGGGGCCAACGTCCTGACTTTC
TRBJ2-1	TRBV5-1	-	TRBD1	CASSLGQGSNEQFF	TGCGCCAGCAGCTTGGGACAGGGAAGCAATGAGCAGTTCTTC
TRBJ1-5	TRBV9	-	-	CASTAWCLGQPQHF	TGTGCCAGCACCGCCTGGTGTCTAGGTCAGCCCCAGCATTTT
TRBJ2-7	TRBV11-2	few	-	CASSPRDSSYEQYF	TGTGCCAGCAGCCCTCGGGACTCTTCCTACGAGCAGTACTTC
TRBJ1-6	TRBV5-1	-	TRBD1	CASSRDRSGNSPLHF	TGCGCCAGCAGCCGGGACAGGTCTGGTAATTCACCCCTCCACTTT
TRBJ2-4	TRBV30	-	-	CAWSVTGDRNIQYF	TGTGCCTGGAGTGTCACAGGTGATCGTAACATTCAGTACTTC
TRBJ2-5	TRBV14	few	TRBD2	CASSQVSGGGTQYF	TGTGCCAGCAGCCAAGTATCTGGCGGGGGGACCCAGTACTTC
TRBJ1-1	TRBV28	-	-	CASSTNGLMNTEAFF	TGTGCCAGCAGTACCAACGGACTGATGAACACTGAAGCTTTCTTT
TRBJ1-2	TRBV30	few	-	CAWSPRGGNGYTF	TGTGCCTGGAGTCCCCGCGGGGGAAATGGCTACACCTTC
TRBJ2-7	TRBV5-4	few	-	CASSSGSLPYEQYF	TGTGCCAGCAGCTCAGGCAGTCTCCCCTACGAGCAGTACTTC
TRBJ2-1	TRBV5-1	-	-	CASSNGQTHYNEQFF	TGCGCCAGCAGCAACGGACAGACACATTACAATGAGCAGTTCTTC
TRBJ2-7	TRBV21-1	-	-	CASSKGQFRGALSYEQYF	TGTGCCAGCAGCAAAGGCCAATTCAGGGGGGCCCTCTCCTACGAGCAGTACTTC
TRBJ2-5	TRBV5-1	-	-	CASSFQGGEETQYF	TGCGCCAGCAGCTTCCAGGGGGGAGAAGAGACCCAGTACTTC
TRBJ1-2	TRBV15	-	TRBD1	CATSIFQGAFYGYTF	TGTGCCACCAGCATTTTTCAGGGGGCCTTCTATGGCTACACCTTC
TRBJ1-5	TRBV4-1	few	-	CASSQDGINQPQHF	TGCGCCAGCAGCCAAGATGGCATTAATCAGCCCCAGCATTTT
TRBJ2-1	TRBV25-1	-	-	CASSGHLSWNEQFF	TGTGCCAGCAGTGGACACCTATCGTGGAATGAGCAGTTCTTC
TRBJ2-7	TRBV23-1	-	-	CASSQSCQYEQYF	TGCGCCAGCAGTCAATCGTGTCAGTACGAGCAGTACTTC
TRBJ1-1	TRBV5-1	once	TRBD1	CASSLAARGRSTEAFF	TGCGCCAGCAGCTTGGCTGCCAGGGGGAGAAGCACTGAAGCTTTCTTT
TRBJ2-1	TRBV5-1	-	TRBD2	CASSGGFGTTYNEQFF	TGCGCCAGCAGCGGCGGATTCGGGACTACCTACAATGAGCAGTTCTTC
TRBJ2-6	TRBV2	-	TRBD1	CARGTGNSGANVLTF	TGTGCCAGGGGGACAGGAAACTCTGGGGCCAACGTCCTGACTTTC
TRBJ1-1	TRBV4-2	few	-	CASSADSREAFF	TGTGCCAGCAGCGCGGACAGCCGGGAAGCTTTCTTT
TRBJ1-1	TRBV19	-	-	CASSPLAGVDAEAFF	TGTGCCAGTAGCCCCCTGGCAGGGGTCGACGCTGAAGCTTTCTTT
TRBJ1-2	TRBV2	-	-	CASSEQLRSYGYTF	TGTGCCAGCTCGGAGCAGCTCCGTAGCTATGGCTACACCTTC
TRBJ1-1	TRBV7-9	few	-	CASSPPGTEAFF	TGTGCCAGCAGCCCCCCCGGGACTGAAGCTTTCTTT
TRBJ2-7	TRBV5-1	few	-	CASNQGQTYEQYF	TGCGCCAGCAATCAGGGGCAGACATACGAGCAGTACTTC
TRBJ2-7	TRBV11-2	-	TRBD2	CASSVASGHEQYF	TGTGCCAGCAGCGTCGCTAGCGGTCACGAGCAGTACTTC